This T cell receptor (beta chain) derives from a study of regulatory T cells in long-lasting Graves disease. Time point here: newly diagnosed GD, antithyroid drugs for less than 3 months. The TCR library used RNA extracted from PBMCs. Germline V CDR1 and CDR2: SGHAT, FQNNGV. V gave up 0 bases and J gave up 3 bases, with 12 bases separating them. The CDR3 loop spans 15 amino acids. In this sample, this clonotype turned up many times. Arm-PCR of CDR3 regions with iRepertoire HTBI primers generated TCR beta libraries. TCRdb reprocessed the multiplex PCR reads via MiXCR and lists one record per CDR3 protein. The sample includes 400,000 to 450,000 distinct CDR3 sequences, 15% of them seen just once. These data also formed part of another study, on T cells in Graves' hyperthyroidism and ophthalmopathy.

The material was peripheral blood mononuclear cells (PBMCs), obtained at new diagnosis, from a patient treated with antithyroid drugs. The TCR was taken from a woman in her twenties or thirties with Graves disease. The chain combines TRBV11-2 with TRBJ2-7; D gene unclear. This CDR3 reads CASSLDDPVNYEQYF. In nucleotides, the CDR3 is TGTGCCAGCAGCTTAGATGATCCGGTCAACTACGAGCAGTACTTC.